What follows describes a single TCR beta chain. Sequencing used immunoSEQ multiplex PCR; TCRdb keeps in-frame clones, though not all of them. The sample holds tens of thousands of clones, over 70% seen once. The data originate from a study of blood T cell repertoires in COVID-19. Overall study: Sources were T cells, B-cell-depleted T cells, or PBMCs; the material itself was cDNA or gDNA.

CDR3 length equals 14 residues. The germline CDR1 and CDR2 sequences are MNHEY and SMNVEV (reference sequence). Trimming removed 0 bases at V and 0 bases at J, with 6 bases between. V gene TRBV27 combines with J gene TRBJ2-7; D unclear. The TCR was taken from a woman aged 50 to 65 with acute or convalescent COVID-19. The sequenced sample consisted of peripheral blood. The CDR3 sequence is CASSLSFSSYEQYF. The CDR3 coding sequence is TGTGCCAGCAGTTTATCGTTCTCCTCCTACGAGCAGTACTTC.